The following is a T cell receptor (beta chain) sequence with its context. Antigen unknown. The sample comes from a study of Ad26.COV2.S vaccination and SARS-CoV-2 variants. Trimming cost V 0 bases and J 7 bases; bases outside gene matches: 4. The CDR3 contains 15 residues. Regarding treatment: some 20 received Ad26.COV2.S at low or high dose, single or two shots; roughly five received placebo; per-sample allocation not given. Day 63 after the first vaccine or placebo injection was the time point for sampling. Study results and limitations: Those who received vaccine or placebo ended up with similar non-spike TCR breadth.

The table came from immunoSEQ multiplex PCR; TCRdb's copy has only in-frame clones and leaves some out. The profile shows roughly 420,000 clones, approximately 90% of them singletons. The chain recombines TRBV23-1 with TRBJ2-1; 9 nucleotides agree with TRBD1. TRBV23-1 is an ORF; its function is uncertain. This sequence was found in a person aged 18-65 years who received the Ad26.COV2.S COVID-19 vaccine or a placebo. This specimen was peripheral blood, taken in a trial of Ad26.COV2.S vaccine versus placebo. In nucleotides, the CDR3 is TGCGCCAGCAGTCAATCAGGGACAGGGATTAATGAGCAGTTCTTC. This codes for CASSQSGTGINEQFF.